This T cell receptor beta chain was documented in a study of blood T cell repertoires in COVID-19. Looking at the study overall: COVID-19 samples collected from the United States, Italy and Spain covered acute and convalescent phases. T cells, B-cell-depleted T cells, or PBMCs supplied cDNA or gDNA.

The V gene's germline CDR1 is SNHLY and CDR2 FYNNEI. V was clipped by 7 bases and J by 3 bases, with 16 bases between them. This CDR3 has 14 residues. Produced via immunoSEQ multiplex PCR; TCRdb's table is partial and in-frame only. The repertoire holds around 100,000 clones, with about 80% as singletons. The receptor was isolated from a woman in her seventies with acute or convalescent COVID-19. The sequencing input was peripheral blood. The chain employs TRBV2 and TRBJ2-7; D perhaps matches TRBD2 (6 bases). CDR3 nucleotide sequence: TGTGCCAGCACGCGTCCGGGGGAGTTCTACGAGCAGTACGTC. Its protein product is CASTRPGEFYEQYV.